This T cell receptor beta chain was found in a study of regulatory T cells. This CDR3 spans 15 amino acids. V was pared by 8 bases and J by 3 bases, with 9 bases of the junction left unmatched. The germline CDR1 and CDR2 sequences are MDHEN and SYDVKM. The primer mix had 52 TRBV and 13 TRBJ primers. Sequencing used immunoSEQ multiplex PCR; TCRdb keeps in-frame clones, though not all of them. The sample carries 1,500 to 2,500 clones, less than 75% recorded once. Study outcomes and limitations: Patient repertoires had restricted TRB V-J pairs and skewed V and J usage, most in Tregs.

With regard to this clone: Its target is unknown.

The sample comprised CD8+ T cells sorted from blood. This receptor was obtained from a person in their thirties with CD3G deficiency. The genes are TRBV28 and TRBJ2-2; TRBD2 matches at 7 bases. The chain's CDR3 is CASSLTGGYTGELFF. Written as DNA, the CDR3 is TGTGCCAGCTCACTCACGGGGGGTTACACCGGGGAGCTGTTTTTT.